These T cell receptor beta chains were read from a single sample in a study of shared clonotypes between healthy human individuals. The protocol was immunoSEQ multiplex PCR, while the TCRdb copy is restricted to in-frame clones and leaves out a portion. The sample holds around 980,000 clones, approximately 80% seen once. Sequencing used memory CD4+ T cells from PBMCs. The receptors were gathered from a young man in good health. Some clones in this sample may be carry-over from other donors' samples. CDR3s include the opening cysteine and the closing phenylalanine or tryptophan. A D gene is named only where the DNA matches it firmly. Clone size, where shown, is once, few, many, or a class for clones that have expanded.

>TRBJ1-1|TRBV2|-|-
TGTGCCAGCACGGGGGACGACACTGAAGCTTTCTTT
CASTGDDTEAFF
>TRBJ2-3|TRBV7-9|-|-
TGTGCCAGCAGCGAAACTAGCATTGGGGATACGCAGTATTTT
CASSETSIGDTQYF
>TRBJ2-1|TRBV7-3|-|-
TGTGCCAGCAGCCCCGGAGGGCAGACCTTCAATGAGCAGTTCTTC
CASSPGGQTFNEQFF
>TRBJ2-7|TRBV4-1|-|-
TGCGCCAGCAGTCAGGGATTTCGGTTCTACGAGCAGTACTTC
CASSQGFRFYEQYF
>TRBJ1-5|TRBV6-5|TRBD1|-
TGTGCCAGCAGGACAGGGGCGGGAGGTCAGCCCCAGCATTTT
CASRTGAGGQPQHF
>TRBJ2-7|TRBV5-1|-|few
TGCGCCAGCAGCTTGGGGTCGGGGTCCTACGAGCAGTACTTC
CASSLGSGSYEQYF
>TRBJ1-2|TRBV9|TRBD1|few
TGTGCCAGCAGCTCCGGACAGGGGAACTATGGCTACACCTTC
CASSSGQGNYGYTF
>TRBJ2-7|TRBV7-2|-|-
TGTGCCAGCAGCTTAGATGGTCAGGGCACCTACGAGCAGTACTTC
CASSLDGQGTYEQYF
>TRBJ2-3|TRBV2|-|few
TGTGCCAGCAGTCTCCAGAATACGCAGTATTTT
CASSLQNTQYF
>TRBJ2-2|TRBV25-1|TRBD1|-
TGTGCCAGCAGTGATTTTGGGACAGCGAACACCGGGGAGCTGTTTTTT
CASSDFGTANTGELFF
>TRBJ2-7|TRBV28|TRBD2|-
TGTGCCACGAGACTAGCGCCCGCCTACGAGCAGTACTTC
CATRLAPAYEQYF
>TRBJ1-4|TRBV29-1|-|-
TGCAGCGCCCGCGCTGTAAATGAAAAACTGCTTTTT
CSARAVNEKLLF
>TRBJ2-1|TRBV7-9|TRBD2|-
TGTGCCAGCAGCGGTGGACTAGCGGGAGGCTATGAGCAGTTCTTC
CASSGGLAGGYEQFF
>TRBJ1-1|TRBV29-1|-|-
TGCAGCGTCGGTCGCGGGGGGGAAGCTTTCTTT
CSVGRGGEAFF
>TRBJ2-2|TRBV27|-|-
TGTGCCAGCAGTTTATCGAGGGGTACCGGGGAGCTGTTTTTT
CASSLSRGTGELFF
>TRBJ1-1|TRBV28|-|-
TGTGCCAGCAGTTTTATGGAACAGGGAGGAGCTTTCTTT
CASSFMEQGGAFF
>TRBJ2-5|TRBV30|-|-
TGTGCCTGGACTAGTCGGGGGACCCAGTACTTC
CAWTSRGTQYF
>TRBJ2-3|TRBV28|TRBD2|-
TGTGCCAGCAGTTCGAGTAGCGGGATCACAGATACGCAGTATTTT
CASSSSSGITDTQYF
>TRBJ2-7|TRBV29-1|-|-
TGCAGCGTCCAATGGGGGGTTAGGAACGAGCAGTACTTC
CSVQWGVRNEQYF
>TRBJ2-7|TRBV6-1|TRBD1|-
TGTGCCAGCAGTGTGCGGACAGGAGGACCCAGCTCCTACGAGCAGTACTTC
CASSVRTGGPSSYEQYF
>TRBJ2-7|TRBV18|-|-
TGTGCCAGCTCACCAAAAAAAGGCGCATACGAGCAGTACTTC
CASSPKKGAYEQYF
>TRBJ2-1|TRBV6-5|-|-
TGTGCCACCCGACTTTATCGCCACAATGAGCAGTTCTTC
CATRLYRHNEQFF
>TRBJ1-2|TRBV10-2|-|-
TGCGCCAGCAGTGACTTACGGCAAGGTGGCTACACCTTC
CASSDLRQGGYTF
>TRBJ2-3|TRBV5-1|TRBD2|-
TGCGCCAGCAGGACGGGACTAGCGGGAGACCTCACAGATACGCAGTATTTT
CASRTGLAGDLTDTQYF
>TRBJ2-1|TRBV5-1|TRBD2|-
TGCGCCAGCAGCCCCAGGAGCGGGATATATCATGAGCAGTTCTTC
CASSPRSGIYHEQFF
>TRBJ1-5|TRBV6-1|-|-
TGTGCCAGCAGGGAAGGGCCAGGAGGAATCCAGCCCCAGCATTTT
CASREGPGGIQPQHF
>TRBJ1-5|TRBV18|TRBD1|-
TGTGCCAGCTCACCATCGGGAAATACAGGGGTGCCCCAGCATTTT
CASSPSGNTGVPQHF
>TRBJ2-1|TRBV7-8|-|-
TGTGCCAGCAGCTTACTGGGGAGAGGTGAGCAGTTCTTC
CASSLLGRGEQFF
>TRBJ2-2|TRBV19|-|-
TGTGCCAGTAGTATCAGGGCTAGGAACACCGGGGAGCTGTTTTTT
CASSIRARNTGELFF
>TRBJ1-5|TRBV5-5|-|-
TGTGCCAGCAGCTTAAGGACGGAACATCAGCCCCAGCATTTT
CASSLRTEHQPQHF
>TRBJ1-1|TRBV28|-|-
TGTGCCAGCAGTCCCCCGAGGACCCTAAACACTGAAGCTTTCTTT
CASSPPRTLNTEAFF
>TRBJ1-2|TRBV15|-|-
TGTGCCACCAGCAGGGGACTCTATGGCTACACCTTC
CATSRGLYGYTF
>TRBJ2-7|TRBV9|-|-
TGTGCCAGCAGCGTTGGACTGAATTATAGAGACGAGCAGTACTTC
CASSVGLNYRDEQYF
>TRBJ2-4|TRBV4-3|TRBD2|few
TGCGCCAGCAGCCTCGCGACTAGCGGGAGTGATGTTGCCAAAAACATTCAGTACTTC
CASSLATSGSDVAKNIQYF
>TRBJ2-5|TRBV7-3|-|-
TGTGCCAGCGGTATAGGGGGGCAGCGAATTCAAGAGACCCAGTACTTC
CASGIGGQRIQETQYF
>TRBJ2-3|TRBV11-3|-|-
TGTGCCAGCAGCTTAGGGGGCTCCGAGCGGACAGATACGCAGTATTTT
CASSLGGSERTDTQYF
>TRBJ2-2|TRBV10-1|TRBD2|-
TGCGCCAGCAGTGAAGGACTAGCAGGGACCGGGGAGCTGTTTTTT
CASSEGLAGTGELFF
>TRBJ1-1|TRBV2|-|-
TGTGCCAGCAGTGAATTAAGGGAAGGTGAGGCTTTCTTT
CASSELREGEAFF
>TRBJ2-1|TRBV2|TRBD2|-
TGTGCCAGCAGTAAAGCGGGAGGATCCTACAATGAGCAGTTCTTC
CASSKAGGSYNEQFF
>TRBJ2-1|TRBV9|TRBD2|once
TGTGCCAGCAGTGGGGGAGCGGGACGATACAATGAGCAGTTCTTC
CASSGGAGRYNEQFF
>TRBJ2-5|TRBV5-1|-|-
TGCGCCAGCAGCCCAGGACTAACGAAAGAGACCCAGTACTTC
CASSPGLTKETQYF
>TRBJ2-2|TRBV6-5|TRBD2|-
TGTGCCAGCAGTTACCGGGGGGGCACCGGGGAGCTGTTTTTT
CASSYRGGTGELFF
>TRBJ2-1|TRBV5-1|TRBD1|-
TGCGCCAGCAGCACCCGGACAGGGGGGGATGAGCAGTTCTTC
CASSTRTGGDEQFF
>TRBJ1-1|TRBV2|-|-
TGTGCCAGCAGTGAAGAGGCAGGGACTGAAGCTTTCTTT
CASSEEAGTEAFF
>TRBJ2-7|TRBV28|-|-
TGTGCCAGCAGTGAAACCCGACAGAGCCTAAAGCAGTACTTC
CASSETRQSLKQYF
>TRBJ1-1|TRBV6-1|TRBD1|many
TGTGCCAGCAGTGGGGGAGAGGGACAGGGGTTCTACGAAGCTTTCTTT
CASSGGEGQGFYEAFF
>TRBJ1-4|TRBV30|-|medium-sized
TGTGCCTGGACCGCAAGTCCCGCCGGGGAAAAACTGTTTTTT
CAWTASPAGEKLFF
>TRBJ2-2|TRBV28|-|-
TGTGCCAGCAGTCAACTCGGGTCTGTTGACGGGGAGCTGTTTTTT
CASSQLGSVDGELFF
>TRBJ2-1|TRBV15|-|-
TGTGCCACCAGCAGAGCGGTCTACAATGAGCAGTTCTTC
CATSRAVYNEQFF
>TRBJ1-4|TRBV19|-|-
TGTGCCACCCGACCCCCAACTAATGAAAAACTGTTTTTT
CATRPPTNEKLFF
>TRBJ1-1|TRBV6-1|TRBD1|-
TGTGCCAGCAGTGAAGAGACAGGGTATGTCACTGAAGCTTTCTTT
CASSEETGYVTEAFF
>TRBJ1-6|TRBV10-2|-|-
TGCGCCAGCAGAGGGACACCTATGGATTCACCCCTCCACTTT
CASRGTPMDSPLHF
>TRBJ1-4|TRBV4-1|-|few
TGCGCCAGCAGCCCGAAGCCAACCCAGGCCTATAATGAAAAACTGTTTTTT
CASSPKPTQAYNEKLFF
>TRBJ2-5|TRBV2|-|-
TGTGCCAGCGATAGGGGCCTCCAAGAGACCCAGTACTTC
CASDRGLQETQYF